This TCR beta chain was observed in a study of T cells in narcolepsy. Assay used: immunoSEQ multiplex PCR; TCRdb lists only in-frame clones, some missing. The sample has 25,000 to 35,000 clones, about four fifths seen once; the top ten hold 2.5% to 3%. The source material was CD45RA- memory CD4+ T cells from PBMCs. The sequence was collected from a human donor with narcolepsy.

The CDR3 DNA is TGTGCCAGCAGAGAGCTCCGGACAGGGGGGGACATCTATGGCTACACCTTC. It translates to CASRELRTGGDIYGYTF. The chain carries TRBV2 and TRBJ1-2, with 10 bases fitting TRBD1. J lost 4 bases, V lost 6 bases, and 14 bases had no gene match. This CDR3 is built from 17 residues. Germline lookup yields CDR1 SNHLY and CDR2 FYNNEI.